This T cell receptor beta chain was sequenced for a study of response to subunit inactivated influenza vaccine. Points from the study as a whole: After each seasonal influenza vaccination, few new T cells are recruited, the authors suggested.

The sample holds a few counts of this clonotype. Antigen: not known. V gave up 0 bases and J gave up 1 base; unmatched junction bases: 9. Germline V gene sequence: CDR1 LGHNA, CDR2 YNFKEQ. The CDR3 runs to 18 residues. TCRdb ran MiXCR on the RT-PCR reads and lists one entry per CDR3 protein. The table shows a few hundred thousand distinct CDR3 sequences, with about 14% occurring only once. This material consisted of PBMCs from blood, taken about 11 days after vaccination. The clonotype comes from a man in his forties or fifties who received an inactivated influenza vaccine. The chain uses TRBV4-2 and TRBJ2-1, with TRBD2 identical over 7 bases. The CDR3 loop is CASSQEEFGGGSYNEQFF. The CDR3 DNA reads as TGTGCCAGCAGCCAAGAGGAATTTGGCGGGGGATCCTACAATGAGCAGTTCTTC.